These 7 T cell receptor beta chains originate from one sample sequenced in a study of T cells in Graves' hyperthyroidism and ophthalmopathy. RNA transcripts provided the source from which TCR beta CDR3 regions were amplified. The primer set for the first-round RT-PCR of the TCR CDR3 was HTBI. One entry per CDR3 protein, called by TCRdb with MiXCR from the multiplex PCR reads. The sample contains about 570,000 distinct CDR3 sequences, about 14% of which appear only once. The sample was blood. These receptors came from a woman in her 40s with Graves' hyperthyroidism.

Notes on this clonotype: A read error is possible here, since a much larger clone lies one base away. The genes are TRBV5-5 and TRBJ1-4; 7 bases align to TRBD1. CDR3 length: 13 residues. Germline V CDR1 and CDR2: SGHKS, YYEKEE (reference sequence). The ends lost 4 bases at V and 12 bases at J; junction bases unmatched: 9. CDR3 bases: TGTGCCAGCAGCGCCAACAGGGGCGAACAACTGTTTTTT. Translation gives CASSANRGEQLFF.

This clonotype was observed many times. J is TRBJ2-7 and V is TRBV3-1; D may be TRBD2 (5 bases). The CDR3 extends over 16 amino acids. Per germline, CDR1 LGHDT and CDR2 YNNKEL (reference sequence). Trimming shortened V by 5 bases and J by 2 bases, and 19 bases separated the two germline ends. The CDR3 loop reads CASSSRGGRETYEQYF. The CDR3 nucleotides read TGTGCCAGCAGCTCCCGAGGAGGAAGGGAAACCTACGAGCAGTACTTC.

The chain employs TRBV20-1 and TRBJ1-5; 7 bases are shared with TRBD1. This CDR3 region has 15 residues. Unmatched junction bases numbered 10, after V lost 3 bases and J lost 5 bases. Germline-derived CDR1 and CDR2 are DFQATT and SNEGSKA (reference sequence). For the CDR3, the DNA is TGCAGTGCTAGGCGGGGGCGACAGGGCTATCAGCCCCAGCATTTT. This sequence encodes CSARRGRQGYQPQHF.

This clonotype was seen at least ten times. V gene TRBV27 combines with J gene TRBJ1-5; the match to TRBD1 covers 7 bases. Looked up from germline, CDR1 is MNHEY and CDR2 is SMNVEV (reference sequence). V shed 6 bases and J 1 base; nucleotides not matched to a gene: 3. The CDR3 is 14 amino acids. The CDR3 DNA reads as TGTGCCAGCAGGCACAGGGGCAGCAATCAGCCCCAGCATTTT. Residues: CASRHRGSNQPQHF.

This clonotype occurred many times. Here the CDR3 reads CASSAGLAGEQYF. In DNA, the CDR3 is TGTGCCAGCAGCGCGGGACTAGCGGGCGAGCAGTACTTC. This sequence joins TRBV9 and TRBJ2-7, with TRBD2 identical over 12 bases. The CDR3 extends over 13 amino acids. Germline V CDR1 and CDR2: SGDLS, YYNGEE. The V gene end was trimmed by 3 bases and the J gene end by 6 bases; junction bases not matched to a gene: 1.

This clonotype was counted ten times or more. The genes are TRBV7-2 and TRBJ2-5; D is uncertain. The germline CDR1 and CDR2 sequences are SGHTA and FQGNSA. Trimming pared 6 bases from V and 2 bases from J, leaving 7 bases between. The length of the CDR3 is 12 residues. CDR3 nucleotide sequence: TGTGCCAGCAGGCTTAGTCAAGAGACCCAGTACTTC. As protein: CASRLSQETQYF.

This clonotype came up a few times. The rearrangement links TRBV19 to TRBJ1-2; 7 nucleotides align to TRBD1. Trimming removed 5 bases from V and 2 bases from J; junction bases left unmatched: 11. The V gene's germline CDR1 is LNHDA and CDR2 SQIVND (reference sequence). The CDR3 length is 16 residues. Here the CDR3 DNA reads TGTGCCAGTAGTCCCCCCACAGGGGAGGAGAACTATGGCTACACCTTC. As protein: CASSPPTGEENYGYTF. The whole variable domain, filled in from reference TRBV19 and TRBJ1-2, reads DGGITQSPKYLFRKEGQNVTLSCEQNLNHDAMYWYRQDPGQGLRLIYYSQIVNDFQKGDIAEGYSVSREKKESFPLTVTSAQKNPTAFYLCASSPPTGEENYGYTFGSGTRLTVV.